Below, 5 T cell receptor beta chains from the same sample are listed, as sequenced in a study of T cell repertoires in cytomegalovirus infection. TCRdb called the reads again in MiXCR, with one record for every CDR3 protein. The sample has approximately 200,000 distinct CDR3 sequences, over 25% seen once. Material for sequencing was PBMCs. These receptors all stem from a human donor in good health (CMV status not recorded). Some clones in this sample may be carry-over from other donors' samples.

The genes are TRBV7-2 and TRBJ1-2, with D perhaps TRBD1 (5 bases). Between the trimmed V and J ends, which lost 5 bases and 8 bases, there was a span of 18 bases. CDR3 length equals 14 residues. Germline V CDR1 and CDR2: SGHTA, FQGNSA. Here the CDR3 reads CASSTTRRTPGYTF. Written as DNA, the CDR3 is TGTGCCAGCAGCACAACCCGACGGACACCAGGCTACACCTTC.

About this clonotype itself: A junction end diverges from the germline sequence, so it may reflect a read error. CDR3 residues: CSSSLSFTDTQYF. The CDR3 nucleotides read TGTTCCAGCAGCTTAAGTTTTACAGATACGCAGTATTTT. The rearrangement joins TRBV7-2 to TRBJ2-3; D is unresolved. The germline CDR1 and CDR2 sequences are SGHTA and FQGNSA. The CDR3 totals 13 residues.

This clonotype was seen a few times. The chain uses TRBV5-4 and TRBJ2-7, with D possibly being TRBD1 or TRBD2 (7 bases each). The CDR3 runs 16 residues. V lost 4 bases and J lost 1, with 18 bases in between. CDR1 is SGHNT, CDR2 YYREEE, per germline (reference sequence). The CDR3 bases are TGTGCCAGCAGCGCCGGTCGGCAGGGGGGGTCCTACGAGCAGTACTTC. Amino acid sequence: CASSAGRQGGSYEQYF.

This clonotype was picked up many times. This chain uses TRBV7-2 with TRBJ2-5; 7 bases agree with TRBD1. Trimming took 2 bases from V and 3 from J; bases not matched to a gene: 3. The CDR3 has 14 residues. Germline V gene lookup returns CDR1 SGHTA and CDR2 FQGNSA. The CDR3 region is CASSLIGGKETQYF. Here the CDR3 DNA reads TGTGCCAGCAGCTTAATAGGGGGCAAAGAGACCCAGTACTTC.

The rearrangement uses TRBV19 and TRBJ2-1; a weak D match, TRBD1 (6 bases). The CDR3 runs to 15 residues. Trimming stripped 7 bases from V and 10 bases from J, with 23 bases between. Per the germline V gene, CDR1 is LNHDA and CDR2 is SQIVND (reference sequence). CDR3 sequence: CASTIKDSGQIEQFF. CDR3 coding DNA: TGTGCCAGTACCATCAAGGACAGCGGCCAAATAGAGCAGTTCTTC.